These T cell receptor beta chains were read from a single sample in a study of shared clonotypes between healthy human individuals. Only in-frame clones appear in the TCRdb table, and some are missing; sequencing was by immunoSEQ multiplex PCR. The sample lists about 2.4 million clones, over 85% occurring once. Specimen: naive CD4+ T cells from PBMCs. These TCRs come from a man between 18 and 35 years old in good health. Some clones in this sample may be carry-over from other donors' samples. Both conserved end residues are trimmed from each CDR3. The D gene is left open where the match is weak.

D gene,V gene,J gene,CDR3 protein
TRBD2,TRBV6-6,TRBJ2-7,ASSYSGGSQPNEQY
NA,TRBV7-9,TRBJ2-6,ASSLDKGFMGAGANVLT
NA,TRBV10-3,TRBJ2-1,AIRPVSYNEQF
NA,TRBV5-1,TRBJ2-5,ASSLVEVQETQY
TRBD2,TRBV5-1,TRBJ2-3,ASSSGGLAGGPGDTQY
NA,TRBV7-8,TRBJ2-7,ASSYRVAGEQY
NA,TRBV18,TRBJ1-4,ASSDHIAVNSEKLF
NA,TRBV5-4,TRBJ2-7,ASSPHQGSPGQY
NA,TRBV15,TRBJ1-1,AIRLTVNTEAF
NA,TRBV28,TRBJ1-1,ASNLDLYTEAF
NA,TRBV6-1,TRBJ2-2,ASSERQPSNTGELF
TRBD1,TRBV18,TRBJ2-3,ASSGDRGTDTQY
NA,TRBV2,TRBJ1-3,ASSESQTFSGNTIY
NA,TRBV15,TRBJ2-7,ATSRVRGSESYEQY
NA,TRBV27,TRBJ1-2,ASSLAWGDYGYT
NA,TRBV20-1,TRBJ2-3,SANPTDTQY
NA,TRBV6-1,TRBJ2-7,ASSEGGQKYYEQY
NA,TRBV11-2,TRBJ2-1,ASSLVLVGIEQF
TRBD1,TRBV5-4,TRBJ1-1,ASSAGTGEAF
NA,TRBV27,TRBJ1-1,ASNVFPWGGTEAF
NA,TRBV5-1,TRBJ2-1,ASSLETRVNEQF
NA,TRBV4-1,TRBJ1-3,ASSQDGAAARSRNTIY
NA,TRBV28,TRBJ2-7,ASSSAGALDYYEQY
NA,TRBV27,TRBJ1-2,ASSPNGVQGTLIGYT
NA,TRBV9,TRBJ2-7,ASSSPNGEETTYEQY
NA,TRBV5-6,TRBJ1-1,ASSLMPVVNTEAF
NA,TRBV7-9,TRBJ1-6,ASSLQGFGSPLH
NA,TRBV7-2,TRBJ2-1,ASSPRAYNEQF
NA,TRBV4-1,TRBJ2-3,ASSQRILTDTQY
NA,TRBV28,TRBJ1-2,ASSPGMDYGYT
NA,TRBV14,TRBJ1-1,ASSQDVYTEAF
TRBD2,TRBV6-6,TRBJ2-7,ASSPRLAYSHEQY
NA,TRBV4-1,TRBJ2-5,ASSRGQGAGLDTQY
TRBD2,TRBV5-4,TRBJ2-1,ASSLGLGGSSYNEQF
NA,TRBV9,TRBJ1-3,ASSTRPQRDTIY
NA,TRBV11-2,TRBJ2-5,ASSPGSQETQY
TRBD2,TRBV28,TRBJ2-1,ASSSGLAGGSFPYNEQF
NA,TRBV28,TRBJ2-2,ASTLRLTFLTGELF
NA,TRBV19,TRBJ1-5,ASTFRDETNQPQH
NA,TRBV28,TRBJ1-3,ASSYSAGSSGNTIY
TRBD2,TRBV2,TRBJ2-5,ASSDELAGGLETQY
TRBD1,TRBV28,TRBJ1-4,ASSSGDREEKLF
NA,TRBV30,TRBJ1-6,AWRTFLRSPLH
TRBD2,TRBV19,TRBJ2-7,ASSPSGLAVNYEQY
TRBD1,TRBV5-1,TRBJ1-1,ASSLRQGEPLNTEAF
NA,TRBV27,TRBJ1-4,ASRPLSYGGGSTGVF
NA,TRBV7-9,TRBJ1-2,ASSWSGGGRTGHGYT
NA,TRBV6-4,TRBJ1-1,ASRVNGGTEAF
NA,TRBV27,TRBJ2-5,ASSFGQGSIGTQY